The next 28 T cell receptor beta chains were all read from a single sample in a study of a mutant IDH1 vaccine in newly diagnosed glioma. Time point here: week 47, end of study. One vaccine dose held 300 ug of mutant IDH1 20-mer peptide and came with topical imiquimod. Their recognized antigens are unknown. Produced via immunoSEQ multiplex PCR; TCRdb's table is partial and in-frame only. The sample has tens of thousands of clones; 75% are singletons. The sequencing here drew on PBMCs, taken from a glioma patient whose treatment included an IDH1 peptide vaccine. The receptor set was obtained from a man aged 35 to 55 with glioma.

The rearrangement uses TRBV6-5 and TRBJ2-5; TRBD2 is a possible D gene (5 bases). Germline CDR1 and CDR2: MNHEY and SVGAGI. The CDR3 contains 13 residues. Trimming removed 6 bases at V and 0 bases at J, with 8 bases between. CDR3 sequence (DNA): TGTGCCAGCAGAGGACTGGACCAAGAGACCCAGTACTTC. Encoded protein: CASRGLDQETQYF.

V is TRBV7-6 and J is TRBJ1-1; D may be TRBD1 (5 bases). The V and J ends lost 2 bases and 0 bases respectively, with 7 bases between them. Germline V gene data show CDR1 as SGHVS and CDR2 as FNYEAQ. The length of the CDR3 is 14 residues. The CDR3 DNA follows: TGTGCCAGCAGCTTACGGGGGTTGAACACTGAAGCTTTCTTT. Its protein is CASSLRGLNTEAFF.

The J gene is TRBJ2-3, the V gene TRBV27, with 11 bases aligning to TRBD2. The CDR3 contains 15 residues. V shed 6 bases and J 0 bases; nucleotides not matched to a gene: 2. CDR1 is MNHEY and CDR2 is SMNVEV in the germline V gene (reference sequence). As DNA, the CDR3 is TGTGCCAGCAGCCGGACTAGCGGGAGCACAGATACGCAGTATTTT. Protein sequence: CASSRTSGSTDTQYF.

The CDR3 DNA reads as TGTGCCAGCCGGGACCCCCGAAGCTCTGGAAACACCATATATTTT. Its protein is CASRDPRSSGNTIYF. The V gene is TRBV6-1, the J gene TRBJ1-3; D is possibly TRBD1 (5 bases). CDR3 length: 15 residues. Germline V gene sequence: CDR1 MNHNS, CDR2 SASEGT. Trimming left V 8 bases short and J 0 bases short, with 14 bases between.

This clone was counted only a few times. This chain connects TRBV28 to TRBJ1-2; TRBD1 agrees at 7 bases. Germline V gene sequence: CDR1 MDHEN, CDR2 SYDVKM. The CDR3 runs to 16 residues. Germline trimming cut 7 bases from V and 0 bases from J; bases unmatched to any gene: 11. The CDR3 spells CASTSSGDRANYGYTF. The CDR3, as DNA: TGTGCCAGCACCTCCTCCGGGGACAGAGCTAACTATGGCTACACCTTC.

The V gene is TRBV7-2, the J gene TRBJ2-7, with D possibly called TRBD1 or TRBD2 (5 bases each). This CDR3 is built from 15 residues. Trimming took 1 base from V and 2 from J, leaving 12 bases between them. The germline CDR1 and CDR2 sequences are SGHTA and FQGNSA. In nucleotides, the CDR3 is TGTGCCAGCAGCTTAGTGGGACGGAGAACCTACGAGCAGTACGTC. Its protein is CASSLVGRRTYEQYV.

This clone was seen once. Here the CDR3 reads CATSRPEQGRDLFF. In DNA, the CDR3 is TGTGCCACCAGCAGACCTGAGCAGGGCCGGGACCTGTTTTTT. The V call is TRBV15, the J call TRBJ1-4; TRBD1 might be the D (5 bases). The V gene lost 2 bases and the J gene lost 14 bases, with 18 bases spanning the gap. Germline V gene lookup returns CDR1 LNHNV and CDR2 YYDKDF (reference sequence). This CDR3 contains 14 residues.

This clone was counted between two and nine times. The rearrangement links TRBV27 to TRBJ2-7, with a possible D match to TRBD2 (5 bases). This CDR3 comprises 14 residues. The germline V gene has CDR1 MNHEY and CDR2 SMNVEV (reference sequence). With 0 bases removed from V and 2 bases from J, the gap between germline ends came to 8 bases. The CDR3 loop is CASSLSPGTYEQYF. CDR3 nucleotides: TGTGCCAGCAGTTTATCCCCGGGAACCTACGAGCAGTACTTC.

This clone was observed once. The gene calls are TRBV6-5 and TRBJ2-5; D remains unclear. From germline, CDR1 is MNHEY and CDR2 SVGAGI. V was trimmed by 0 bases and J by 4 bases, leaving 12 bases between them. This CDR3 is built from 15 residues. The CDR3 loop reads CASSYSRSSAETQYF. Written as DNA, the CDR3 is TGTGCCAGCAGTTACTCGAGGTCTAGTGCAGAGACCCAGTACTTC.

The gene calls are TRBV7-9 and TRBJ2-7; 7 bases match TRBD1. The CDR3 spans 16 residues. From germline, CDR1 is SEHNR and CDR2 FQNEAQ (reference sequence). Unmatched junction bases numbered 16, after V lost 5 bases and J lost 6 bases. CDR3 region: CASSPDRYQGDAEQYF. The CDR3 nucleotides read TGTGCCAGCAGCCCGGACCGTTACCAGGGGGACGCCGAGCAGTACTTC.

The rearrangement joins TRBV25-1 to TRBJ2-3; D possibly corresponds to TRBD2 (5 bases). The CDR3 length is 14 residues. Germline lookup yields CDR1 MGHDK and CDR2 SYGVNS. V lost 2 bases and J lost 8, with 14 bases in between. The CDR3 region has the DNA TGTGCCAGCAGTGAACAATGGGAAGGGAGTACGCAGTATTTT. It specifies CASSEQWEGSTQYF.

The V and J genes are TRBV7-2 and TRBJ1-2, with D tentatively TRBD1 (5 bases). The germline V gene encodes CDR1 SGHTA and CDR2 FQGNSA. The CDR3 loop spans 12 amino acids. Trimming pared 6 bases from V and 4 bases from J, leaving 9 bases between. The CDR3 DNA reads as TGTGCCAGCAGGTCGGGGGGCTATGGCTACACCTTC. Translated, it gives CASRSGGYGYTF. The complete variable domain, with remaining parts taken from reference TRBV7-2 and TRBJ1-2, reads GAGVSQSPSNKVTEKGKDVELRCDPISGHTALYWYRQSLGQGLEFLIYFQGNSAPDKSGLPSDRFSAERTGGSVSTLTIQRTQQEDSAVYLCASRSGGYGYTFGSGTRLTVV.

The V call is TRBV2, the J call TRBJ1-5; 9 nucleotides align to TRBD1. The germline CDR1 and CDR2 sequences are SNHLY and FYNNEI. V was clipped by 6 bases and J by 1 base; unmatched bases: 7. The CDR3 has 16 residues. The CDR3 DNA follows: TGTGCCAGCAGGGAACAGGGGGCGCCGAGCAATCAGCCCCAGCATTTT. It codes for CASREQGAPSNQPQHF.

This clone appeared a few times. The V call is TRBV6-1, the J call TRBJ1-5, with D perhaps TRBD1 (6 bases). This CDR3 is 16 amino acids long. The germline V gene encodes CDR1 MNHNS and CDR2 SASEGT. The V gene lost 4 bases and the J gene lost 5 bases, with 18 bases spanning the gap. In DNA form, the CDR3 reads TGTGCCAGCAGTGCTAAGGGGGGGAGGGAAGATCAGCCCCAGCATTTT. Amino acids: CASSAKGGREDQPQHF.

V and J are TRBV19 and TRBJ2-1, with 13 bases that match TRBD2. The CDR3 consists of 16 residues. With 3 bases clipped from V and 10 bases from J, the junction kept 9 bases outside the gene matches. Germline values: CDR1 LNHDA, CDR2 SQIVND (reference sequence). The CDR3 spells CASSINGLAGEGEQFF. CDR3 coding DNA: TGTGCCAGTAGTATCAATGGACTAGCGGGAGAAGGCGAGCAGTTCTTC.

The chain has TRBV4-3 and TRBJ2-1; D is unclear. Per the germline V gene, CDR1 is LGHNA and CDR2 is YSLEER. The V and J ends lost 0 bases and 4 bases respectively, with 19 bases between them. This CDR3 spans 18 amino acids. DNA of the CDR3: TGCGCCAGCAGCCAAGATGTAGCCCCCTGGCAAGCGTACAATGAGCAGTTCTTC. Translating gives CASSQDVAPWQAYNEQFF.

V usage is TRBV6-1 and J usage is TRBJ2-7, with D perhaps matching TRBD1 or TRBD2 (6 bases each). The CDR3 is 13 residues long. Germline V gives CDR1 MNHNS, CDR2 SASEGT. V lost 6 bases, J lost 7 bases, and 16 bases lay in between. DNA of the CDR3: TGTGCCAGCAGAGATCAAGGGGGGAGAGAGCAGTACTTC. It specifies CASRDQGGREQYF.

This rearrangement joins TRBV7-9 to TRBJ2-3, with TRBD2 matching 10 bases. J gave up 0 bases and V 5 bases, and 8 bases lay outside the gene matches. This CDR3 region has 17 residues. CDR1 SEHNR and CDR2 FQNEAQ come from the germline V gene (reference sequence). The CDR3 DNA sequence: TGTGCCAGCAGCCGCGACCTAGCGGGGGCAAGCACAGATACGCAGTATTTT. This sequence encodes CASSRDLAGASTDTQYF.

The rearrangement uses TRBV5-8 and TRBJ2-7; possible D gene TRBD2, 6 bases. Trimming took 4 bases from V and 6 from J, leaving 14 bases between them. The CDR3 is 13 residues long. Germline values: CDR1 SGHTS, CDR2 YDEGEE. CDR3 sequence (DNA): TGTGCCAGCAGCCTGAGACTAGTGGGCGAGCAGTACTTC. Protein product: CASSLRLVGEQYF. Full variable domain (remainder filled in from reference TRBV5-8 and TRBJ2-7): EAGVTQSPTHLIKTRGQQATLRCSPISGHTSVYWYQQALGLGLQFLLWYDEGEERNRGNFPPRFSGRQFPNYSSELNVNALELEDSALYLCASSLRLVGEQYFGPGTRLTVT.

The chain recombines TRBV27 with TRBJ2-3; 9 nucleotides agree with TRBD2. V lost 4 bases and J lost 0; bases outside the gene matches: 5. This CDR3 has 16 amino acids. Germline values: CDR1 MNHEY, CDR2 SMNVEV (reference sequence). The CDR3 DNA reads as TGTGCCAGCAGTTCCTTTAGCGGGAGAAGCACAGATACGCAGTATTTT. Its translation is CASSSFSGRSTDTQYF.

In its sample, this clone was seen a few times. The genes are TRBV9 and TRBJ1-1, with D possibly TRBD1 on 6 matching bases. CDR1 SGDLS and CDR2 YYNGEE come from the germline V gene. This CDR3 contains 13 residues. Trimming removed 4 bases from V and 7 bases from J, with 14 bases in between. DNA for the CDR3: TGTGCCAGCAGCCCTCAGGGGACCCTTGAAGCTTTCTTT. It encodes CASSPQGTLEAFF.

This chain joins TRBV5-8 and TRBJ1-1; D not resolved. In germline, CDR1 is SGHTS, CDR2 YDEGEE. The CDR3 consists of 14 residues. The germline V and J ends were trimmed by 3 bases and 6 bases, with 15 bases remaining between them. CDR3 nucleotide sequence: TGTGCCAGCAGCTCGGGGTTCCTACGATCTGAAGCTTTCTTT. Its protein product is CASSSGFLRSEAFF.

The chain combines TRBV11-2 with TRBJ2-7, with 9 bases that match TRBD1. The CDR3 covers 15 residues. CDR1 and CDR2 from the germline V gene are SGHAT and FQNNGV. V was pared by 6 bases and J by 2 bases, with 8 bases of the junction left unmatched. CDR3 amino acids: CASRSTDRGPYEQYF. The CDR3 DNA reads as TGTGCCAGCAGATCTACGGACAGGGGCCCCTACGAGCAGTACTTC.

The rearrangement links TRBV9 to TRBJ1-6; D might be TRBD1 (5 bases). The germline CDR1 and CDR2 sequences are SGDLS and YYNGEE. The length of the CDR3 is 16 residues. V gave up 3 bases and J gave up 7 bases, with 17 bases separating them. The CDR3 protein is CASSAGGRNLNSPLHF. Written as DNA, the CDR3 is TGTGCCAGCAGCGCGGGGGGACGAAACCTCAATTCACCCCTCCACTTT.

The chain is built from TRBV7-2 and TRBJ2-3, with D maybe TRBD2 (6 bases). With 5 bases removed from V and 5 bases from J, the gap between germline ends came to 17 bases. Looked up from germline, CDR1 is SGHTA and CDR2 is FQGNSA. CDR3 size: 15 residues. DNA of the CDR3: TGTGCCAGCAGCCCCAGGACTACCCGCGGAGATACGCAGTATTTT. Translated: CASSPRTTRGDTQYF.

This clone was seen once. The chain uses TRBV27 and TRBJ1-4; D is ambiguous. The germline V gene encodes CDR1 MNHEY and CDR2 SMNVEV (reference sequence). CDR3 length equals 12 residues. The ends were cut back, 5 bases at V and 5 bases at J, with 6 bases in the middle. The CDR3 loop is CASSPLNEKLFF. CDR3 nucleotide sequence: TGTGCCAGCAGTCCTCTGAATGAAAAACTGTTTTTT.

CDR3 DNA: TGTGCCAGCAGCCCCTTTGACTACTCTGGAAACACCATATATTTT. It yields the protein CASSPFDYSGNTIYF. V usage is TRBV7-2 and J usage is TRBJ1-3; D is unclear. Trimming took 5 bases from V and 0 from J, leaving 11 bases between them. The CDR3 covers 15 residues. Germline V lookup: CDR1 SGHTA, CDR2 FQGNSA.

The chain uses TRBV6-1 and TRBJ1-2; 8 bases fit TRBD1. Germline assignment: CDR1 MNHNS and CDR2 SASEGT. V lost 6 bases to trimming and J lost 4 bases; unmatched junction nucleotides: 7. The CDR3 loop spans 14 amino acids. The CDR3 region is CASSAGQGAYGYTF. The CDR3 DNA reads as TGTGCCAGCAGCGCCGGACAGGGCGCCTATGGCTACACCTTC.